What follows are 18 T cell receptor beta chains derived from one specimen sequenced in a study of T cell changes during pregnancy in multiple sclerosis. Method: immunoSEQ multiplex PCR; TCRdb's copy keeps in-frame clones and lacks some. This table holds fewer than 55,000 clones, approximately 87% found once. The specimen was peripheral blood, collected in the second trimester of pregnancy. These receptors came from a female donor in good health, enrolled as a control in a pregnancy study.

The J gene is TRBJ1-1, the V gene TRBV30; D gene unclear. The germline V gene has CDR1 GTSNPN and CDR2 SVGIG (reference sequence). Deletions cut 7 bases from V and 6 bases from J, with 12 bases between. CDR3 length: 11 amino acids. This chain's CDR3 is CAFAKAAEAFF. The DNA for the CDR3 is TGTGCCTTTGCGAAGGCGGCTGAAGCTTTCTTT.

This chain connects TRBV7-9 to TRBJ1-4; no clear D. The CDR3 covers 14 residues. V lost 5 bases, J lost 0 bases, and 7 bases lay in between. Per the germline V gene, CDR1 is SEHNR and CDR2 is FQNEAQ (reference sequence). CDR3 region: CASSATATNEKLFF. The DNA for the CDR3 is TGTGCCAGCAGCGCAACGGCAACTAATGAAAAACTGTTTTTT.

The rearrangement links TRBV10-3 to TRBJ2-7; TRBD2 matches 7 bases. This CDR3 is 12 amino acids long. With V trimmed by 5 bases and J by 7 bases, 5 bases remained unmatched. CDR1 is ENHRY, CDR2 SYGVKD, per germline. CDR3 DNA: TGTGCCATCAGTCAGGGACTACCTGAGCAGTACTTC. Protein: CAISQGLPEQYF.

The chain has TRBV27 and TRBJ2-5; tentative D call: TRBD2 (6 bases). The length of the CDR3 is 15 residues. Deletions cut 8 bases from V and 1 base from J, with 17 bases between. Germline assignment: CDR1 MNHEY and CDR2 SMNVEV (reference sequence). DNA for the CDR3: TGTGCCAGCGCCATGGGGACTGAGATCCAAGAGACCCAGTACTTC. Protein sequence: CASAMGTEIQETQYF.

The V gene is TRBV2, the J gene TRBJ2-3; a possible D gene is TRBD2 (6 bases). The CDR3 loop spans 14 amino acids. Germline V gene lookup returns CDR1 SNHLY and CDR2 FYNNEI. Trimming took off 6 bases at V and 1 base at J, with 11 bases between the two ends. The CDR3, as DNA: TGTGCCAGCAGGAGACTAGTCGGCACAGATACGCAGTATTTT. It translates to CASRRLVGTDTQYF.

The chain uses TRBV6-6 and TRBJ1-2; 8 bases align to TRBD1. Germline CDR1 reads MNHNY; CDR2 reads SVGAGI (reference sequence). This CDR3 has 16 residues. V was pared by 7 bases and J by 2 bases, with 12 bases of the junction left unmatched. This CDR3 is CASTPGGGGRNYGYTF. Written as DNA, the CDR3 is TGTGCCAGCACCCCAGGGGGCGGAGGACGAAACTATGGCTACACCTTC.

V usage is TRBV7-9 and J usage is TRBJ1-5; D unclear. Trimming cost V 6 bases and J 0 bases, with 6 bases left between them. The CDR3 is 13 amino acids. Germline V gene sequence: CDR1 SEHNR, CDR2 FQNEAQ (reference sequence). CDR3 protein: CASSYSSNQPQHF. In nucleotides, the CDR3 is TGTGCCAGCAGTTACAGTAGCAATCAGCCCCAGCATTTT.

The gene calls are TRBV6-4 and TRBJ1-2; TRBD1 is a possible D gene (5 bases). CDR3 size: 13 residues. Per germline, CDR1 MRHNA and CDR2 SNTAGT. V was clipped by 9 bases and J by 4 bases, with 15 bases between them. This chain's CDR3 is CARLGRASYGYTF. CDR3 nucleotides: TGTGCCAGGCTCGGCAGGGCCAGCTATGGCTACACCTTC.

The V and J genes are TRBV6-5 and TRBJ2-5; the D gene is possibly TRBD2 (6 bases). The CDR3 is 11 residues long. Trimming removed 7 bases at V and 11 bases at J, with 14 bases between. Germline V gene lookup returns CDR1 MNHEY and CDR2 SVGAGI. CDR3 region: CASTLGGRQYF. CDR3 nucleotide sequence: TGTGCCAGCACCCTGGGGGGTCGGCAGTACTTC.

The V and J genes are TRBV7-9 and TRBJ1-2, with D tentatively TRBD1 (6 bases). The CDR3 loop spans 12 amino acids. V dropped 5 bases and J dropped 8 bases, with 12 bases sitting between them. Germline-derived CDR1 and CDR2 are SEHNR and FQNEAQ (reference sequence). The CDR3 loop is CASSPGQGGYTF. The CDR3 DNA reads as TGTGCCAGCAGCCCGGGACAAGGAGGCTACACCTTC.

This clone was recorded only once. CDR3 DNA: TGTGCCAGCAGTGAAGCGCCCAAACTTCTGGTAGCTTTCTTT. It codes for CASSEAPKLLVAFF. The rearrangement links TRBV6-1 to TRBJ1-1; D is unresolved. The germline V gene encodes CDR1 MNHNS and CDR2 SASEGT. Trimming shortened V by 0 bases and J by 10 bases, and 15 bases separated the two germline ends. This CDR3 has 14 residues.

This chain joins TRBV13 and TRBJ2-5, with 8 positions matching TRBD2. The end of the DNA aligns better with TRBJ2-7, so the J call may be wrong. From germline, CDR1 is PRHDT and CDR2 FYEKMQ (reference sequence). The CDR3 consists of 15 residues. CDR3 protein: CASSTRAGTSYEQYF. The CDR3 coding sequence is TGTGCCAGCAGCACGCGAGCCGGGACTAGCTACGAGCAGTACTTC.

This clone was observed once. The chain has TRBV18 and TRBJ2-3; D not certain. Trimming pared 6 bases from V and 0 bases from J, leaving 7 bases between. CDR1 and CDR2 from the germline V gene are KGHSH and LQKENI. This CDR3 is 13 amino acids long. The CDR3 bases are TGTGCCAGCTCGAGGATTAGCACAGATACGCAGTATTTT. This codes for CASSRISTDTQYF.

This chain connects TRBV6-4 to TRBJ2-2, with D possibly TRBD1 on 5 matching bases. This CDR3 has 16 residues. V gave up 4 bases and J gave up 2 bases, with 14 bases separating them. The V gene's germline CDR1 is MRHNA and CDR2 SNTAGT. The CDR3 protein is CASSARVGRNTGELFF. Written as DNA, the CDR3 is TGTGCCAGCAGTGCCCGGGTGGGGCGAAACACCGGGGAGCTGTTTTTT.

The rearrangement uses TRBV6-1 and TRBJ2-7; D is unclear. Trimming cost V 1 base and J 3 bases, with 13 bases left between them. CDR1 MNHNS and CDR2 SASEGT come from the germline V gene. The CDR3 consists of 15 residues. CDR3 amino acids: CASSEVPAGNYEQYF. Written as DNA, the CDR3 is TGTGCCAGCAGTGAAGTCCCGGCAGGAAACTACGAGCAGTACTTC.

V is TRBV27 and J is TRBJ2-1, with 7 bases identical to TRBD1. V dropped 5 bases and J dropped 15; count of bases not matched to a gene: 7. Germline values: CDR1 MNHEY, CDR2 SMNVEV (reference sequence). The CDR3 sequence is 11 residues long. The CDR3 DNA is TGTGCCAGCAGTATAGGGGGCTTCAGGTTCTTC. It is translated as CASSIGGFRFF.

The rearrangement links TRBV15 to TRBJ1-1; the D is unclear. The CDR3 has 12 residues. Germline V gene sequence: CDR1 LNHNV, CDR2 YYDKDF (reference sequence). V lost 3 bases, J lost 6 bases, and 8 bases lay in between. This CDR3 reads CATSSRVAEAFF. For the CDR3, the DNA is TGTGCCACCAGCAGTCGGGTGGCTGAAGCTTTCTTT.

This rearrangement joins TRBV11-2 to TRBJ2-7; perhaps TRBD1 as D (6 bases). There are 14 residues in the CDR3. Germline V gene data show CDR1 as SGHAT and CDR2 as FQNNGV. Trimming left V 5 bases short and J 4 bases short, with 15 bases between. CDR3 DNA sequence: TGTGCCAGCAGCCCGGGGACATCCCCGTACGAGCAGTACTTC. It specifies CASSPGTSPYEQYF.